This T cell receptor beta chain was observed in a study of brain T cells in children with intractable seizures. Study-wide findings and caveats: Viral specificity was inferred only from CDR3 similarity; HCMV serostatus was unknown. Pre-surgery blood may have been undersampled, hiding some clones.

The CDR3 consists of 12 residues. V gave up 6 bases and J gave up 2 bases, with 7 bases separating them. About this clone itself: The antigen remains unidentified.

Sequencing was limited to surgery cases with top T cell transcript signatures in brain tissue. Pre-surgery treatment included at least one anti-epileptic drug. Clones were read by immunoSEQ multiplex PCR, and TCRdb kept only the in-frame ones, dropping some. The sample yields around 44,000 clones, 80% to 95% seen once. The source is a girl aged 2 to 9 with tuberous sclerosis and intractable seizures. V and J are TRBV12-3 or TRBV12-4 and TRBJ1-1; D is uncertain. Sequencing used peripheral blood, obtained at surgery. CDR3 amino acids: CASRIGNTEAFF. The CDR3 region has the DNA TGTGCCAGCAGGATCGGTAACACTGAAGCTTTCTTT.